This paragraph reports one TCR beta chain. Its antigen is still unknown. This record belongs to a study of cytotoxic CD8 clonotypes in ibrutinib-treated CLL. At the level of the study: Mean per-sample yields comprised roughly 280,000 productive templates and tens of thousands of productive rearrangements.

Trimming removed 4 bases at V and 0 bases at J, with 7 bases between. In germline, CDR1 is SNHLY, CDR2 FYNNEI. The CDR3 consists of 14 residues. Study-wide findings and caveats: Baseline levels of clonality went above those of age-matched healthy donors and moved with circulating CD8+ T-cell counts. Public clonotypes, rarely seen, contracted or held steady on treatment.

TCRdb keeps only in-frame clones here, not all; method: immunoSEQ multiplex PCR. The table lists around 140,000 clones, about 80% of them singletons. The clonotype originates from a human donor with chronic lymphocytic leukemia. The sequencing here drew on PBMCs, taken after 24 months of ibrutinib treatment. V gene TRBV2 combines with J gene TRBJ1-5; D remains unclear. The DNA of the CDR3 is TGTGCCAGCAGTGCGGTGAATAGCAATCAGCCCCAGCATTTT. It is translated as CASSAVNSNQPQHF. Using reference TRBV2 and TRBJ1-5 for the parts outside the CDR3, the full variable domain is EPEVTQTPSHQVTQMGQEVILRCVPISNHLYFYWYRQILGQKVEFLVSFYNNEISEKSEIFDDQFSVERPDGSNFTLKIRSTKLEDSAMYFCASSAVNSNQPQHFGDGTRLSIL.